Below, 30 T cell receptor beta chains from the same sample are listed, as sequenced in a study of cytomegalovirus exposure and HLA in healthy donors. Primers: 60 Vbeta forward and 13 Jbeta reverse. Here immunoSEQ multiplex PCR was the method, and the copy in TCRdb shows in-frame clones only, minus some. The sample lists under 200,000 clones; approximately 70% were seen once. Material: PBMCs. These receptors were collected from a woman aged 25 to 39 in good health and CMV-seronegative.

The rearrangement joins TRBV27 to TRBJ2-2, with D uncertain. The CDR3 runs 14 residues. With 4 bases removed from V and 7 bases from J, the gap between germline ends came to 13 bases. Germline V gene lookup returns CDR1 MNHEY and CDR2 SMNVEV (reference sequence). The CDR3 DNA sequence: TGTGCCAGCAGTTCCGGTTTAAGAGGCGGGGAGCTGTTTTTT. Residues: CASSSGLRGGELFF.

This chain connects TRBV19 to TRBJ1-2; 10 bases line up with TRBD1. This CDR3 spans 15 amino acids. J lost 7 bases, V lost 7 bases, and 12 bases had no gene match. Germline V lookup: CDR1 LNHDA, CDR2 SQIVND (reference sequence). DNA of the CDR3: TGTGCCAGTAACCCGGACAGGGGGAGAAGCAGTGGCTACACCTTC. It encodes CASNPDRGRSSGYTF.

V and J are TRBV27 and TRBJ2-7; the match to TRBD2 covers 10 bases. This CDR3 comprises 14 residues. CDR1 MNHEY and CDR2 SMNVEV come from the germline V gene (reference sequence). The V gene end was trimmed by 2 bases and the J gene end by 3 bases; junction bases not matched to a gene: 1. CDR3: CASSLRTSGYEQYF. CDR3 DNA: TGTGCCAGCAGTTTACGGACTAGCGGCTACGAGCAGTACTTC.

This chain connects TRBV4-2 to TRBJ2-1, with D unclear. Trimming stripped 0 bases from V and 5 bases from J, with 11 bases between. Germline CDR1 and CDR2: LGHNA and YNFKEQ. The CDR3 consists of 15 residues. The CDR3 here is CASSQDYLADNEQFF. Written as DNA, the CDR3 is TGTGCCAGCAGCCAAGATTACCTGGCGGACAATGAGCAGTTCTTC.

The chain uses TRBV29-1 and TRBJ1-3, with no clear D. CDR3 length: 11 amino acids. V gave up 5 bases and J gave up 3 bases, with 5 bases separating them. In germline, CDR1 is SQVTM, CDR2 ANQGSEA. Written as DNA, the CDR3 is TGCAGCGTTCTACTTGGAAACACCATATATTTT. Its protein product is CSVLLGNTIYF.

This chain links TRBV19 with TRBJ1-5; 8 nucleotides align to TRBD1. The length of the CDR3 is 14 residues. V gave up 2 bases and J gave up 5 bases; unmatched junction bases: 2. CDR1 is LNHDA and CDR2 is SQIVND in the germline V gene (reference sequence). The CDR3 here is CASSITGGYQPQHF. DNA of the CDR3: TGTGCCAGTAGTATAACAGGGGGATATCAGCCCCAGCATTTT.

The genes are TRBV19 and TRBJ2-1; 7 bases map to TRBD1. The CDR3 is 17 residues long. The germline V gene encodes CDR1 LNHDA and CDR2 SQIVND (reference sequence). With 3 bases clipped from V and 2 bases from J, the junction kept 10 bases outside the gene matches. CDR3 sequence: CASSMPPNRGPYNEQFF. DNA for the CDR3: TGTGCCAGTAGTATGCCCCCCAACAGGGGCCCCTACAATGAGCAGTTCTTC.

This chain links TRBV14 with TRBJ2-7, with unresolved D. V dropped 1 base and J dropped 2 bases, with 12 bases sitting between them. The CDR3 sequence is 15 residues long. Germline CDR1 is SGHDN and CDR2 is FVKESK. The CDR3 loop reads CASSQGSQYPYEQYF. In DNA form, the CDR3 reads TGTGCCAGCAGCCAAGGTTCGCAGTACCCCTACGAGCAGTACTTC.

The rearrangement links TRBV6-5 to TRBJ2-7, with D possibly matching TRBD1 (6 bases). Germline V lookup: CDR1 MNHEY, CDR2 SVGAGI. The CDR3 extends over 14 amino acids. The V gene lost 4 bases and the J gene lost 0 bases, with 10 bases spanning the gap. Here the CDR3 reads CASSSGTYSYEQYF. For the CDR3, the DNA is TGTGCCAGCAGTTCCGGGACATACTCCTACGAGCAGTACTTC.

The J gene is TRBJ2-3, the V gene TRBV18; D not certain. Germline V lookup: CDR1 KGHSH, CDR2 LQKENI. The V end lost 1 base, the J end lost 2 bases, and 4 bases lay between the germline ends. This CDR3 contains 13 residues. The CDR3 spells CASSPRATDTQYF. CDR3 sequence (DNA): TGTGCCAGCTCACCACGGGCCACAGATACGCAGTATTTT.

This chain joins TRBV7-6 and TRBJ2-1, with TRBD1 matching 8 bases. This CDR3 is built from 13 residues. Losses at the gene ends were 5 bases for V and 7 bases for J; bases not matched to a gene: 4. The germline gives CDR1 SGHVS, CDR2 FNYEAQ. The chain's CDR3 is CASSVHRGNEQFF. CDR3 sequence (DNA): TGTGCCAGCAGCGTGCACAGGGGGAATGAGCAGTTCTTC.

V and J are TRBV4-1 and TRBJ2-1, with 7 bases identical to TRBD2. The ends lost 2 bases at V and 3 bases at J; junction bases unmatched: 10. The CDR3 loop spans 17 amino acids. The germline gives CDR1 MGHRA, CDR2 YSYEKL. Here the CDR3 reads CASSQLQTSVNYNEQFF. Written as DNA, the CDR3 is TGCGCCAGCAGCCAACTCCAAACTAGCGTAAACTACAATGAGCAGTTCTTC.

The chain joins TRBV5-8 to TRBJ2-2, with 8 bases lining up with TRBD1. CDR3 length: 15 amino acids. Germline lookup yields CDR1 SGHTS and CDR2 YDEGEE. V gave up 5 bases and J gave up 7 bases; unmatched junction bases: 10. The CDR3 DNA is TGTGCCAGCAGTCGACACAGGGGGTCGGTCGGGGAGCTGTTTTTT. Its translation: CASSRHRGSVGELFF.

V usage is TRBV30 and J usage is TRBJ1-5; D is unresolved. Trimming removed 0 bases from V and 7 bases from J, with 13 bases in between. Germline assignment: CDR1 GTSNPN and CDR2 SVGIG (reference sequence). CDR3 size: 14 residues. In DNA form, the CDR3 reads TGTGCCTGGAGTGTACAGTCCACGGGGCAGCCCCAGCATTTT. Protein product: CAWSVQSTGQPQHF.

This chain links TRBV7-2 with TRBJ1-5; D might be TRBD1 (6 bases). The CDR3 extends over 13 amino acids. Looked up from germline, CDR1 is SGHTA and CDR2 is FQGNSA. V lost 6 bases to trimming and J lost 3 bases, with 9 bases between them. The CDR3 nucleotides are TGTGCCAGCAGACAGGGCCCCAATCAGCCCCAGCATTTT. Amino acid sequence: CASRQGPNQPQHF.

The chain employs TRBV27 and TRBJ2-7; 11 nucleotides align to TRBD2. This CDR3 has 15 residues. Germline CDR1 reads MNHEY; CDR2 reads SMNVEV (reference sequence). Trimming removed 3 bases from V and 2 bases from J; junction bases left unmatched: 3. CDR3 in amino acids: CASSFIAGGTYEQYF. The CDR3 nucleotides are TGTGCCAGCAGTTTTATAGCGGGGGGGACCTACGAGCAGTACTTC.

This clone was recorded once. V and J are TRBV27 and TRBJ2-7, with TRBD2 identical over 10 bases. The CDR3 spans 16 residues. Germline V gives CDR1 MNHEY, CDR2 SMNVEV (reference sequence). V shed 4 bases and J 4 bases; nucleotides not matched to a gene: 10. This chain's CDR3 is CASSSLAGEVPYEQYF. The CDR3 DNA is TGTGCCAGCAGTTCGCTAGCGGGAGAGGTCCCTTACGAGCAGTACTTC.

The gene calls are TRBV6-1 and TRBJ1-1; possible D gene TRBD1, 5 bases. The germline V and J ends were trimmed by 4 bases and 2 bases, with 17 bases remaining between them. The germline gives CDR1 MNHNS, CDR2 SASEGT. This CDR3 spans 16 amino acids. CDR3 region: CASSVFTGQVNTEAFF. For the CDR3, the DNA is TGTGCCAGCAGTGTCTTCACAGGTCAAGTCAACACTGAAGCTTTCTTT.

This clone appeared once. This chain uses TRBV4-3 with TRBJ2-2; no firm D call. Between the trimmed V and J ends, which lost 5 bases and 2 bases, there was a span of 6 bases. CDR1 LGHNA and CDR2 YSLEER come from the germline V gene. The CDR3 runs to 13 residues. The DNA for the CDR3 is TGCGCCAGCAGCTCGGTAAACACCGGGGAGCTGTTTTTT. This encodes CASSSVNTGELFF.

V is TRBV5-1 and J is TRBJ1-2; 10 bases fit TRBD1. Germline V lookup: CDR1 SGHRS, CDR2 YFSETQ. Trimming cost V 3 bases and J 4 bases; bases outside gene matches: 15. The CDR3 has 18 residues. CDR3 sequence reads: CASSSGGTGVVVGYGYTF. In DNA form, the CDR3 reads TGCGCCAGCAGCTCCGGGGGGACAGGGGTGGTGGTCGGCTATGGCTACACCTTC. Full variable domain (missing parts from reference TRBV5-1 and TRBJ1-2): KAGVTQTPRYLIKTRGQQVTLSCSPISGHRSVSWYQQTPGQGLQFLFEYFSETQRNKGNFPGRFSGRQFSNSRSEMNVSTLELGDSALYLCASSSGGTGVVVGYGYTFGSGTRLTVV.

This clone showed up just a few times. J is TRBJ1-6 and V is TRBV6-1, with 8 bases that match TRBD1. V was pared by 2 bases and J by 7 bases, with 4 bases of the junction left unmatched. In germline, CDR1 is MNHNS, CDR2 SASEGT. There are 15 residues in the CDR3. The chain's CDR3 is CASSEQRTGNSPLHF. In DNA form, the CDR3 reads TGTGCCAGCAGTGAACAGAGGACAGGGAATTCACCCCTCCACTTT.

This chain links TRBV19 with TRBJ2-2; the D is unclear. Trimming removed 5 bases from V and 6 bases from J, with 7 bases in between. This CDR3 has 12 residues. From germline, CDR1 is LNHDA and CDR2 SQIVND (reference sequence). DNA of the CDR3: TGTGCCAGTAGTCCGCTAGCCGGGGAGCTGTTTTTT. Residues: CASSPLAGELFF.

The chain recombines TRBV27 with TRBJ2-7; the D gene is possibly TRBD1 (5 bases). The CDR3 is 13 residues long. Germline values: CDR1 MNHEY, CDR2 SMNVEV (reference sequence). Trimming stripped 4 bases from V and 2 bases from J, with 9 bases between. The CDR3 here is CASSSDIPYEQYF. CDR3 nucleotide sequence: TGTGCCAGCAGTTCGGACATTCCCTACGAGCAGTACTTC.

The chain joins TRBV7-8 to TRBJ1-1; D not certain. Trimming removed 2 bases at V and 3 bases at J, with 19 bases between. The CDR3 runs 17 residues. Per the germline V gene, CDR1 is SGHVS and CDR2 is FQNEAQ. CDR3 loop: CASSLIFTRTGDTEAFF. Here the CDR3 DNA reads TGTGCCAGCAGCTTAATATTTACTAGGACTGGGGACACTGAAGCTTTCTTT.

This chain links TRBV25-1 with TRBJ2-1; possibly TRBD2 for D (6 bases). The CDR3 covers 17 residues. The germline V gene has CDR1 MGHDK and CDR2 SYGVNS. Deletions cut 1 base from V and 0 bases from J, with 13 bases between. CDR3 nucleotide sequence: TGTGCCAGCAGTGAATCCGGCGGGATAAGCTCCTACAATGAGCAGTTCTTC. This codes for CASSESGGISSYNEQFF.

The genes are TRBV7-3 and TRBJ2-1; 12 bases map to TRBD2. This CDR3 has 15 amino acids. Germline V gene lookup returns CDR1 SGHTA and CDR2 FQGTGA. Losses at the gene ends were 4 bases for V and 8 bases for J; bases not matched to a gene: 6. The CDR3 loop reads CASSSTSGGPHEQFF. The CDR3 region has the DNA TGTGCCAGCAGCTCGACTAGCGGGGGCCCCCATGAGCAGTTCTTC.

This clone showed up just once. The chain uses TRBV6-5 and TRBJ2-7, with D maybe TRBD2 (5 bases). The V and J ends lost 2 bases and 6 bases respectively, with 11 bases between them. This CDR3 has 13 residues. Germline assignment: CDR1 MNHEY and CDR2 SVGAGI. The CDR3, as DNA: TGTGCCAGCAGTTACCGTTCTGGGAGCGAGCAGTACTTC. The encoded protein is CASSYRSGSEQYF.

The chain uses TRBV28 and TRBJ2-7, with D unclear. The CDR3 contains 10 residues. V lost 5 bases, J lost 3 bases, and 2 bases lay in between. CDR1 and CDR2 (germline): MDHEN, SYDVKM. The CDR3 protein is CASSHYEQYF. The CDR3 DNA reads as TGTGCCAGCAGTCACTACGAGCAGTACTTC.

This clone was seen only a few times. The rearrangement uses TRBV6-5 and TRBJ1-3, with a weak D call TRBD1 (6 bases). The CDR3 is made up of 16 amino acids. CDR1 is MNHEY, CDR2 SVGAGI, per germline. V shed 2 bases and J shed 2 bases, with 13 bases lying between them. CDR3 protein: CASSYGRQVAGNTIYF. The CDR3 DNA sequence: TGTGCCAGCAGTTACGGACGACAGGTTGCTGGAAACACCATATATTTT.

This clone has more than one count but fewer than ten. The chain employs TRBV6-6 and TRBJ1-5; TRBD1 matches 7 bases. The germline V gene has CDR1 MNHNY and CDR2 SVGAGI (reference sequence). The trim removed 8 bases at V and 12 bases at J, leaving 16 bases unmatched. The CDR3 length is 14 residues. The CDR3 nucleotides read TGTGCCAGCGGCCACGACAGGGACGCCAGTGTCCAGCATTTT. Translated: CASGHDRDASVQHF.